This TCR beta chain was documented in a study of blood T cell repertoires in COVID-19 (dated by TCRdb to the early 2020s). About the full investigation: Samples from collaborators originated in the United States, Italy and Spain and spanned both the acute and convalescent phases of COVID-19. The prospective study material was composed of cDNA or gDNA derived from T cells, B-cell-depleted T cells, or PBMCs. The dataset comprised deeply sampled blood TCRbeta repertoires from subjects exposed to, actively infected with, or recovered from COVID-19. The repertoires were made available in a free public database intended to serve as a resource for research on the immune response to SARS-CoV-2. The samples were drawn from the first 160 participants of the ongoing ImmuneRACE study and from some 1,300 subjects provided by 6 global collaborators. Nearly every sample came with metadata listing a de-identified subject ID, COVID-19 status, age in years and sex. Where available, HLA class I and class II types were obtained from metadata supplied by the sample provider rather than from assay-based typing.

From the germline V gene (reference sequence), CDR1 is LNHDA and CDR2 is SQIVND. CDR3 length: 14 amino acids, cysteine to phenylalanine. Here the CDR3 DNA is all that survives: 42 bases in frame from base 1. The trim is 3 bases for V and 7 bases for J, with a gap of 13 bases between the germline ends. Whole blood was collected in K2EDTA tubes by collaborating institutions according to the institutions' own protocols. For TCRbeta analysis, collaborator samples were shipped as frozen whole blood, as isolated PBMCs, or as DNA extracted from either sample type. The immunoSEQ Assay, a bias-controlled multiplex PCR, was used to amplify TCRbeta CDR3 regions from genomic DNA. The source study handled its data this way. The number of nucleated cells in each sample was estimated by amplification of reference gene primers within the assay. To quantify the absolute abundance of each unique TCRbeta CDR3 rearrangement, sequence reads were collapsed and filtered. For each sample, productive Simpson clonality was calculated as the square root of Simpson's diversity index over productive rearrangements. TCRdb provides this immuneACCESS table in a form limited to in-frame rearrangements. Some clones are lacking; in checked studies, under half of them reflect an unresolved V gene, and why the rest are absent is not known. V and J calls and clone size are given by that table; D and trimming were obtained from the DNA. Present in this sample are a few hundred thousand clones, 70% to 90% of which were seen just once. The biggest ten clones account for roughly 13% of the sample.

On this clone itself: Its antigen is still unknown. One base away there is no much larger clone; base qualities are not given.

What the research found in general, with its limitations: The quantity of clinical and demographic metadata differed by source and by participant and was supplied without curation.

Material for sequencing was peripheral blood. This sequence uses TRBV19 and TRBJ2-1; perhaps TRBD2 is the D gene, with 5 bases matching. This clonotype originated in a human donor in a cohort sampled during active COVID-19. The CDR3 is CASSISDLGNEQFF. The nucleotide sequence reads TGTGCCAGTAGTATTAGCGACCTTGGGAATGAGCAGTTCTTC.